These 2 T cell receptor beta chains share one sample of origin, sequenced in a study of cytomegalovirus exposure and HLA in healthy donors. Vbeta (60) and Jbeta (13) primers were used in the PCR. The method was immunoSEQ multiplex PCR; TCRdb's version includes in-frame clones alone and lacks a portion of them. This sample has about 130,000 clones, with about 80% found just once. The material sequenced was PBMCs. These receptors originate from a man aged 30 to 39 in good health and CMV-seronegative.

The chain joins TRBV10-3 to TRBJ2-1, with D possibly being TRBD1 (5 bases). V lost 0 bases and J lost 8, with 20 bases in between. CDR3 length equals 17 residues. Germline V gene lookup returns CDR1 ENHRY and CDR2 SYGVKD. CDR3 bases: TGTGCCATCAGTGAGTCCCCCTACAAAACTAAGGGGTATGAGCAGTTCTTC. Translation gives CAISESPYKTKGYEQFF.

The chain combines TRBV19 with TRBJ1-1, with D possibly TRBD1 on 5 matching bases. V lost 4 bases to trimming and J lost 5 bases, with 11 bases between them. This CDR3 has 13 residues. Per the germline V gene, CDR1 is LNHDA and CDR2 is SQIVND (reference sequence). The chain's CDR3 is CASSSLRGTEAFF. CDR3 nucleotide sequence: TGTGCCAGTAGTAGCCTCCGGGGGACTGAAGCTTTCTTT.